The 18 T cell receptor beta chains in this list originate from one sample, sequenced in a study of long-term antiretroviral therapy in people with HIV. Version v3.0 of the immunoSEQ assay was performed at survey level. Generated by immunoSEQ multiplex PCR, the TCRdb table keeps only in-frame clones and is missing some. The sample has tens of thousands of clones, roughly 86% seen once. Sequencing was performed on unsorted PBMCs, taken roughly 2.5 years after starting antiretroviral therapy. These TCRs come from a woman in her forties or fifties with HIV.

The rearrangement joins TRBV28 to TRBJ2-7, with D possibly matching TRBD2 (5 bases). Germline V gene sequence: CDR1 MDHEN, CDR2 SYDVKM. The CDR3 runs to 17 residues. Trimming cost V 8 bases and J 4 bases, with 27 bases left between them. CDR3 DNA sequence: TGTGCCAGCTTCCCGAGGTCGGGATATAGGACTGAATACGAGCAGTACTTC. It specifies CASFPRSGYRTEYEQYF.

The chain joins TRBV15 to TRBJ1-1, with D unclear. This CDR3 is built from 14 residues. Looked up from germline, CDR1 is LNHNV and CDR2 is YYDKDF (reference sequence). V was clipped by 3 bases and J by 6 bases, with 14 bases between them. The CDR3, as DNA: TGTGCCACCAGCAGGACTCCCGAGGGCGCTGAAGCTTTCTTT. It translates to CATSRTPEGAEAFF.

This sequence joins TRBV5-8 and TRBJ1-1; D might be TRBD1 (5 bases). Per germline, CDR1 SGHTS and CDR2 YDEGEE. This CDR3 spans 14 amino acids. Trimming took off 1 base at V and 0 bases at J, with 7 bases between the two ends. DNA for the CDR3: TGTGCCAGCAGCTTGTGGGGCCTGAACACTGAAGCTTTCTTT. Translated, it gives CASSLWGLNTEAFF.

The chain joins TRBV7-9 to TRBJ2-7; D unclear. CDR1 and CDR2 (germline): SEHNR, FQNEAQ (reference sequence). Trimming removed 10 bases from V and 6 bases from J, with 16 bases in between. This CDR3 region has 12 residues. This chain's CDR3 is CATGFTNFEQYF. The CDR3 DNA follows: TGTGCCACCGGGTTCACTAATTTCGAGCAGTACTTC.

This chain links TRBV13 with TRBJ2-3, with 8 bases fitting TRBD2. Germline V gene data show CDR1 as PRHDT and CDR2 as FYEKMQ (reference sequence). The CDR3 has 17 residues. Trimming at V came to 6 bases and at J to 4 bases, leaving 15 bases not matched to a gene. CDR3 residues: CASSPLGERETADTQYF. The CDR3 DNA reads TGTGCCAGCAGTCCCCTTGGGGAGCGGGAGACGGCAGATACGCAGTATTTT.

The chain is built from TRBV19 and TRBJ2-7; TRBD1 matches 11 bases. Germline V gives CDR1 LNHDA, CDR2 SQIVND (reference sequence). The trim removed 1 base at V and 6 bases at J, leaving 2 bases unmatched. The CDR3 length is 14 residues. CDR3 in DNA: TGTGCCAGTAGTATAGCCGGACAGGGGGCCGAGCAGTACTTC. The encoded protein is CASSIAGQGAEQYF.

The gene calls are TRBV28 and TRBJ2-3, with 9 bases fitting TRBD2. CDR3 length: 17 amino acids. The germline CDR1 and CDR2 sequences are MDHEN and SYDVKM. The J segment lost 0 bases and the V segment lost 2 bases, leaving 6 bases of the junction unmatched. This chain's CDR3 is CASSLLGLAGSTDTQYF. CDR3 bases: TGTGCCAGCAGTTTACTTGGGCTAGCGGGGAGCACAGATACGCAGTATTTT.

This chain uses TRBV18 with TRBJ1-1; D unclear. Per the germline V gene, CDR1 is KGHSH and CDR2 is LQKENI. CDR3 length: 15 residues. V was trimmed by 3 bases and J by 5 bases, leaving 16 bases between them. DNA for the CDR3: TGTGCCAGCTCACCGGGAGGTGGAGTTAGAACTGAAGCTTTCTTT. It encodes CASSPGGGVRTEAFF. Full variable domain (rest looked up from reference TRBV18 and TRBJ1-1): NAGVMQNPRHLVRRRGQEARLRCSPMKGHSHVYWYRQLPEEGLKFMVYLQKENIIDESGMPKERFSAEFPKEGPSILRIQQVVRGDSAAYFCASSPGGGVRTEAFFGQGTRLTVV.

CDR3 in amino acids: CASSVGSQGSSLNTEAFF. Written as DNA, the CDR3 is TGTGCCAGCAGCGTAGGGTCCCAGGGGAGTAGTTTGAACACTGAAGCTTTCTTT. The J gene is TRBJ1-1, the V gene TRBV9; TRBD1 might be the D (6 bases). In germline, CDR1 is SGDLS, CDR2 YYNGEE. V was trimmed by 0 bases and J by 0 bases, leaving 18 bases between them. CDR3 length equals 18 residues.

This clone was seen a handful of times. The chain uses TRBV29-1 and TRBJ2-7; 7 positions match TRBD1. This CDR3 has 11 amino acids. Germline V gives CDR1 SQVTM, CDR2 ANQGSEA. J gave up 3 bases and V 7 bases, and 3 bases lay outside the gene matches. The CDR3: CSAGTDYEQYF. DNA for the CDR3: TGCAGCGCAGGGACAGACTACGAGCAGTACTTC.

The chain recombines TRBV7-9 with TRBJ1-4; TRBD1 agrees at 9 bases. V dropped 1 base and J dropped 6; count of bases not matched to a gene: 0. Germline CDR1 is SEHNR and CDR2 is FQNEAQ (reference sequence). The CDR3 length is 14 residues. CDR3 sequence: CASSLDRGHEKLFF. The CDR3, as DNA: TGTGCCAGCAGCTTAGACAGGGGGCATGAAAAACTGTTTTTT.

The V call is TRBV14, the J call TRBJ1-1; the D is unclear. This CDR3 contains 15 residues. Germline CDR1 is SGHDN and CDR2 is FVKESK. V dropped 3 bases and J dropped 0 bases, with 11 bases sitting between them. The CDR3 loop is CASSHLKVLNTEAFF. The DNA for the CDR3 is TGTGCCAGCAGCCATCTGAAGGTCTTGAACACTGAAGCTTTCTTT.

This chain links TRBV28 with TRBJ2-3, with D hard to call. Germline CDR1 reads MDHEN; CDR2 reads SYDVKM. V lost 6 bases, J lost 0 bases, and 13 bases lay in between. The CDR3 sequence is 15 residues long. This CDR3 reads CASSPPRESTDTQYF. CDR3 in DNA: TGTGCCAGCAGCCCACCCAGAGAGAGCACAGATACGCAGTATTTT. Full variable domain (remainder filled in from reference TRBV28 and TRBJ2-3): DVKVTQSSRYLVKRTGEKVFLECVQDMDHENMFWYRQDPGLGLRLIYFSYDVKMKEKGDIPEGYSVSREKKERFSLILESASTNQTSMYLCASSPPRESTDTQYFGPGTRLTVL.

The CDR3 DNA sequence: TGCAGCGTTGAGTTTAGTGGCAGCAGACTAGCCAAAAACATTCAGTACTTC. Translation: CSVEFSGSRLAKNIQYF. The chain combines TRBV29-1 with TRBJ2-4; no clear D gene. With 3 bases removed from V and 0 bases from J, the gap between germline ends came to 18 bases. The CDR3 totals 17 residues. The germline CDR1 and CDR2 sequences are SQVTM and ANQGSEA.

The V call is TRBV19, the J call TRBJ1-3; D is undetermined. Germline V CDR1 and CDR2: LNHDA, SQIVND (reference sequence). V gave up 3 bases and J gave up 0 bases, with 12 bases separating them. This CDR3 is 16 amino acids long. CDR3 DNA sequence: TGTGCCAGTAGTATCGGCACGCTCATCTCTGGAAACACCATATATTTT. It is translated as CASSIGTLISGNTIYF.

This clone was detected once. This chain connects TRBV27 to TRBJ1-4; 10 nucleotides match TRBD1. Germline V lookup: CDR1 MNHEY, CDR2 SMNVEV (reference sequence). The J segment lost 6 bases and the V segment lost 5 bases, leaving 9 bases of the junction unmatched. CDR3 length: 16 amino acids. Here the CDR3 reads CASSLSSGTGDEKLFF. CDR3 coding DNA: TGTGCCAGCAGTCTCTCGTCCGGGACAGGGGATGAAAAACTGTTTTTT. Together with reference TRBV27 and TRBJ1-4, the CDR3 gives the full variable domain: EAQVTQNPRYLITVTGKKLTVTCSQNMNHEYMSWYRQDPGLGLRQIYYSMNVEVTDKGDVPEGYKVSRKEKRNFPLILESPSPNQTSLYFCASSLSSGTGDEKLFFGSGTQLSVL.

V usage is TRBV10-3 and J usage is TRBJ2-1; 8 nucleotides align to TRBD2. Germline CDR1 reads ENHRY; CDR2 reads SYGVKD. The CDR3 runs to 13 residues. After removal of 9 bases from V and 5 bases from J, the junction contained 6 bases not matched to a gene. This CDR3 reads CAMAGGRDNEQFF. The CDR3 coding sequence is TGTGCCATGGCGGGAGGTAGGGACAATGAGCAGTTCTTC.

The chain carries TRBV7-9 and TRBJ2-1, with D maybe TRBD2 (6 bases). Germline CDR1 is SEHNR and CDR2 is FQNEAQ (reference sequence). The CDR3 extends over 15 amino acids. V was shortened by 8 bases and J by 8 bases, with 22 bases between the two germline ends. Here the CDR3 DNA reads TGTGCCAGCTCCCGGGACTTTCCGTCGGGGGATGAGCAGTTCTTC. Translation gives CASSRDFPSGDEQFF.